These 15 T cell receptor beta chains were all obtained from the same sample, sequenced in a study of CD8 T cells in ankylosing spondylitis. TCRdb called the 5' RACE reads again in MiXCR, with one record for every CDR3 protein. The table lists a few hundred thousand distinct CDR3 sequences, 6.5% to 10% of them singletons. The study's findings and limits: Apparently characteristic of ankylosing spondylitis blood was a TCR beta motif (roughly 8 highly homologous variants).

What these receptors recognize is not known. The sample consisted of blood, either unsorted or a sorted T cell fraction (not recorded which). All receptors come from a male donor with ankylosing spondylitis.

This clonotype has only a few counts. The rearrangement links TRBV12-3 or TRBV12-4 to TRBJ1-6, with 7 bases that match TRBD1. The CDR3 is 14 amino acids. Trimming removed 6 bases from V and 5 bases from J; junction bases left unmatched: 4. The CDR3 region is CASSPGQNNSPLHF. The DNA for the CDR3 is TGTGCCAGCAGCCCGGGACAGAATAATTCACCCCTCCACTTT.

Concerning this clonotype: This likely comes from a read error, as the CDR3 has no conserved phenylalanine or tryptophan at its end. The chain employs TRBV27 and TRBJ1-4; D is perhaps TRBD1 (5 bases). Germline V gene data show CDR1 as MNHEY and CDR2 as SMNVEV (reference sequence). V dropped 3 bases and J dropped 6 bases, with 14 bases sitting between them. This CDR3 comprises 15 residues. CDR3 sequence reads: CASSFGTGIDEKLFY. The CDR3 nucleotides read TGTGCCAGCAGTTTTGGGACGGGAATCGATGAAAAACTGTTTTAT.

V gene TRBV10-3 combines with J gene TRBJ1-6, with 8 bases that match TRBD1. There are 17 residues in the CDR3. V was pared by 3 bases and J by 0 bases, with 4 bases of the junction left unmatched. Germline V gives CDR1 ENHRY, CDR2 SYGVKD. In DNA form, the CDR3 reads TGTGCCATCAGTGAATACGGACAGGGCTCCTATAATTCACCCCTCCACTTT. Its protein is CAISEYGQGSYNSPLHF.

This clonotype was counted many times. This rearrangement joins TRBV12-3 or TRBV12-4 to TRBJ2-7; D ambiguous. V lost 5 bases, J lost 1 base, and 18 bases lay in between. CDR3 length: 16 residues. CDR3 coding DNA: TGTGCCAGCAGTCCGCTGGGTTCCTTCGGATCCTACGAGCAGTACTTC. Amino acid sequence: CASSPLGSFGSYEQYF.

This clonotype has more than one count but fewer than ten. The chain couples TRBV12-3 or TRBV12-4 to TRBJ2-7, with D possibly being TRBD1 or TRBD2 (5 bases each). Trimming took off 5 bases at V and 1 base at J, with 18 bases between the two ends. The CDR3 has 16 residues. CDR3 protein: CASSPSGRLLSYEQYF. The CDR3 DNA follows: TGTGCCAGCAGTCCCTCGGGACGGTTGCTTTCCTACGAGCAGTACTTC.

The genes are TRBV7-8 and TRBJ2-1, with 7 bases fitting TRBD2. Trimming took 5 bases from V and 9 from J; bases not matched to a gene: 7. The germline V gene encodes CDR1 SGHVS and CDR2 FQNEAQ. The CDR3 is 13 residues long. The CDR3 nucleotides read TGTGCCAGCAGCCAGCCCGAGCGGGGTGAGCAGTTCTTC. Translation gives CASSQPERGEQFF.

This clonotype was counted ten times or more. The V call is TRBV30, the J call TRBJ1-5; D unclear. The CDR3 totals 14 residues. The germline V gene has CDR1 GTSNPN and CDR2 SVGIG (reference sequence). V gave up 2 bases and J gave up 4 bases, with 12 bases separating them. Here the CDR3 reads CAWSRLGRNQPQHF. CDR3 coding DNA: TGTGCCTGGAGTCGACTTGGGAGAAATCAGCCCCAGCATTTT.

The sample holds a few counts of this clonotype. This chain joins TRBV4-3 and TRBJ1-4; 11 bases are shared with TRBD1. This CDR3 region has 15 residues. V lost 3 bases to trimming and J lost 10 bases; unmatched junction nucleotides: 7. Germline V gives CDR1 LGHNA, CDR2 YSLEER. The CDR3 is CASSQTGTGGRKLFF. The CDR3 coding sequence is TGCGCCAGCAGCCAGACCGGGACAGGGGGTCGAAAACTGTTTTTT.

This clonotype was seen a few times. The rearrangement joins TRBV7-3 to TRBJ2-4; D not resolved. The ends were cut back, 2 bases at V and 9 bases at J, with 2 bases in the middle. The CDR3 is made up of 10 amino acids. Germline V gene lookup returns CDR1 SGHTA and CDR2 FQGTGA. CDR3 region: CASSLGIQYF. CDR3 nucleotide sequence: TGTGCCAGCAGCTTAGGCATTCAGTACTTC.

A few counts support this clonotype. CDR3 sequence reads: CASSDISGTSGRRDEQYF. The CDR3 DNA reads TGTGCCAGCAGCGATATATCCGGGACTAGCGGGAGAAGGGACGAGCAGTACTTC. This chain links TRBV6-1 with TRBJ2-7, with 14 nucleotides matching TRBD2. This CDR3 comprises 18 residues. From germline, CDR1 is MNHNS and CDR2 SASEGT. The junction had 15 bases not matched to a gene; V was cut back by 6 bases and J by 5 bases.

J is TRBJ2-6 and V is TRBV7-3, with TRBD2 as a possible D gene (5 bases). Germline V lookup: CDR1 SGHTA, CDR2 FQGTGA. V lost 2 bases, J lost 0 bases, and 8 bases lay in between. The CDR3 sequence is 16 residues long. This CDR3 is CASSLDGGSGANVLTF. The CDR3 DNA reads as TGTGCCAGCAGCTTAGACGGAGGCTCTGGGGCCAACGTCCTGACTTTC. Supplemented by reference TRBV7-3 and TRBJ2-6, the full variable domain reads GAGVSQTPSNKVTEKGKYVELRCDPISGHTALYWYRQSLGQGPEFLIYFQGTGAADDSGLPNDRFFAVRPEGSVSTLKIQRTERGDSAVYLCASSLDGGSGANVLTFGAGSRLTVL.

The sample holds a few counts of this clonotype. The V call is TRBV7-9, the J call TRBJ1-5; D is unclear. The CDR3 totals 16 residues. The V gene lost 1 base and the J gene lost 0 bases, with 10 bases spanning the gap. In germline, CDR1 is SEHNR, CDR2 FQNEAQ (reference sequence). CDR3 nucleotide sequence: TGTGCCAGCAGCTTAGGAGACGCTTATAGCAATCAGCCCCAGCATTTT. As protein: CASSLGDAYSNQPQHF.

The table lists this clonotype with many counts. The CDR3 bases are TGCAGTGCTAGTAACCTAGCGGGAGTGGAGGACGAGCAGTACTTC. As protein: CSASNLAGVEDEQYF. V usage is TRBV20-1 and J usage is TRBJ2-7, with TRBD2 identical over 10 bases. This CDR3 has 15 amino acids. J was trimmed by 5 bases and V by 3 bases; bases with no gene match: 10. Germline loops: CDR1 DFQATT, CDR2 SNEGSKA (reference sequence).

J is TRBJ1-5 and V is TRBV6-1; 12 bases agree with TRBD1. The V gene end was trimmed by 6 bases and the J gene end by 2 bases; junction bases not matched to a gene: 11. The CDR3 contains 18 residues. Germline V gene data show CDR1 as MNHNS and CDR2 as SASEGT. The DNA of the CDR3 is TGTGCCAGCAGAGCCGAGGGACAGGGGGCGGCTCGCAATCAGCCCCAGCATTTT. Translated, it gives CASRAEGQGAARNQPQHF.

In this sample, this clonotype turned up a few times. V is TRBV5-1 and J is TRBJ2-7, with 7 bases lining up with TRBD1. This CDR3 is 14 amino acids long. Germline CDR1 reads SGHRS; CDR2 reads YFSETQ. The trim removed 1 base at V and 7 bases at J, leaving 8 bases unmatched. The CDR3 DNA reads TGCGCCAGCAGCTTGATGGGACAGCGTGGGGAGCAGTACTTC. This codes for CASSLMGQRGEQYF.